This T cell receptor (beta chain) emerged from a study of PD-1 blockade in classical Hodgkin lymphoma. Study-level information: Patients received nivolumab 3 mg/kg intravenously every 2 weeks.

This clone has just a few counts. Per the germline V gene, CDR1 is MNHEY and CDR2 is SMNVEV (reference sequence). This CDR3 is 14 amino acids long. V lost 9 bases to trimming and J lost 1 base, with 13 bases between them. Time point here: cycle 4 day 1 (C4D1), after five to seven weeks of nivolumab. All patients relapsed after autologous stem cell transplantation, and brentuximab vedotin exposure varied. Purified CD4+ T cells were obtained from thawed PBMCs through magnetic negative selection. The table came from immunoSEQ multiplex PCR; TCRdb's copy has only in-frame clones and leaves some out. The sample holds around 9,800 clones, around 80% seen once.

The chain carries TRBV27 and TRBJ1-5, with TRBD1 as a possible D gene (5 bases). The receptor comes from a human donor with classical Hodgkin lymphoma. The sample was CD4+ T cells from blood, taken before the fourth cycle of nivolumab. The CDR3 loop is CASAPRQSNQPQHF. The CDR3 bases are TGTGCCAGTGCTCCCCGACAGAGCAATCAGCCCCAGCATTTT.